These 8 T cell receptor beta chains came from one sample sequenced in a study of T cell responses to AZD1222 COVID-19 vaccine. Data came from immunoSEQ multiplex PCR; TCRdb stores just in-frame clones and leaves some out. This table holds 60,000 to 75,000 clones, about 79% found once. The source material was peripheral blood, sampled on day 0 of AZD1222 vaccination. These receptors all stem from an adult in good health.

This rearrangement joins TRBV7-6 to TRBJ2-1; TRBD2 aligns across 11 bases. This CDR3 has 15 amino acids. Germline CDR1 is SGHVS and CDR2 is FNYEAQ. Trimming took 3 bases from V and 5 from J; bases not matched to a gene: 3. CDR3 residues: CASSLTSGINNEQFF. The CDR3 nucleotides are TGTGCCAGCAGCTTGACTAGCGGGATCAACAATGAGCAGTTCTTC.

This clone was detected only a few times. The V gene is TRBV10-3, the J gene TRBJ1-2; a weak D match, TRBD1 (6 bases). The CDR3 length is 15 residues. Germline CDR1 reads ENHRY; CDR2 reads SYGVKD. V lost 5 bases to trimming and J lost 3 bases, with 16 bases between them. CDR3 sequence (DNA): TGTGCCATCAGTTCTAACAGGGAGGGGGACTATGGCTACACCTTC. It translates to CAISSNREGDYGYTF.

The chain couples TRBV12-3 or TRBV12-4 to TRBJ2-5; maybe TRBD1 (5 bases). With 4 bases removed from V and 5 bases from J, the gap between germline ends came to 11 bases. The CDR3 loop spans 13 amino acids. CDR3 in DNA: TGTGCCAGCAGTTCTCAGGGTACGGAGACCCAGTACTTC. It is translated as CASSSQGTETQYF.

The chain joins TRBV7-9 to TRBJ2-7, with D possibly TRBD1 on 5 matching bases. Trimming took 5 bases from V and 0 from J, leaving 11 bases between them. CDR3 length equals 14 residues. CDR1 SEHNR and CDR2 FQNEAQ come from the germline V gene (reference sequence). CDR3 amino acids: CASSRDSLSYEQYV. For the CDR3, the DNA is TGTGCCAGCAGCCGCGACAGCCTCTCCTACGAGCAGTACGTC.

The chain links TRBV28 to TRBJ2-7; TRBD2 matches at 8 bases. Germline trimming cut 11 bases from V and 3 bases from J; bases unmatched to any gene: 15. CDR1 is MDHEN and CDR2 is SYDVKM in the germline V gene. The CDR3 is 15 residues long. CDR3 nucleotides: TGTGCCTGCTGTGGGCTAGCGGGTGCTTGCTACGAGCAGTACTTC. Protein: CACCGLAGACYEQYF.

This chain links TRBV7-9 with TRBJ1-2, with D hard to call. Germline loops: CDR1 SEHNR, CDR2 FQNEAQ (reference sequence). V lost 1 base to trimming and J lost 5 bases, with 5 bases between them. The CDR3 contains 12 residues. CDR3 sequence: CASSLEEYGYTF. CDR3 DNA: TGTGCCAGCAGCTTAGAGGAGTATGGCTACACCTTC.

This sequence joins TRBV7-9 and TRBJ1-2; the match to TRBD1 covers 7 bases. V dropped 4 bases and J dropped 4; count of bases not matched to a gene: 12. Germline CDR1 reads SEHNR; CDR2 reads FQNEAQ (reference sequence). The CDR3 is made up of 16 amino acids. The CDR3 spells CASSSNRQGRSYGYTF. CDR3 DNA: TGTGCCAGCAGCTCAAACCGACAGGGACGTAGCTATGGCTACACCTTC.

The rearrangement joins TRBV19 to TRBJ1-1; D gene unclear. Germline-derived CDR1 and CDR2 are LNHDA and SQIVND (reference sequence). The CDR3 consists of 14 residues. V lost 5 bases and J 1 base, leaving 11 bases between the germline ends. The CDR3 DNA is TGTGCCAGTAGTCCACTCGACTCGAACACTGAAGCTTTCTTT. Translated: CASSPLDSNTEAFF.